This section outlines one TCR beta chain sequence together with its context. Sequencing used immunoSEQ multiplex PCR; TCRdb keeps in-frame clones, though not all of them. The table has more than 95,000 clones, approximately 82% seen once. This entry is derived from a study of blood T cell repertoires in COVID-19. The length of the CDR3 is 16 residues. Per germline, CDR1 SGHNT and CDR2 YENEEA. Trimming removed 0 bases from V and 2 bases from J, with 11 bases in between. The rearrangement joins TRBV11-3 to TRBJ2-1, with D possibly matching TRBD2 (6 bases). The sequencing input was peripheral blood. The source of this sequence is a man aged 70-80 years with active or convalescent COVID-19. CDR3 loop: CASSLEVWGAYNEQFF. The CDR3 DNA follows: TGTGCCAGCAGCTTAGAGGTTTGGGGGGCCTACAATGAGCAGTTCTTC.